Described below is a single TCR beta chain sequence and its context. Its antigen is still unknown. It has no much larger one-base neighbor in the sample; base qualities were not kept. The sample is drawn from a study of Ad26.COV2.S vaccination and SARS-CoV-2 variants (dated by TCRdb to 2020 to 2023). Regarding the research as a whole: Vaccine-arm donors came from COV1001, a multicentre, randomized, double-blind, placebo-controlled phase I-IIa trial of Ad26.COV2.S in healthy adults. Ad26.COV2.S was administered intramuscularly at a dose of 5x10^10 or 1x10^11 viral particles, either as one shot or as two shots given 56 days apart. The specificity and breadth of SARS-CoV-2-reactive T cell receptors after Ad26.COV2.S vaccination were assessed by TCRbeta repertoire sequencing. The TCR-sequenced set comprised approximately 30 samples: approximately 20 Ad26.COV2.S vaccine recipients, 5 placebo recipients and 8 SARS-CoV-2 convalescent individuals. Trial participants were randomized into five groups of five, in which low-dose or high-dose Ad26.COV2.S was given once or twice, or placebo was given on both occasions. Blinding of investigators to trial group allocation was maintained during experiments and outcome assessment. The research as a whole found: The authors noted that total T cell responses may have been underestimated by the TCR breadth and depth analyses. The study was not powered to compare responses between vaccine doses or regimens. After vaccination, substantial breadth of spike-specific CD8+ and CD4+ T cell responses was reported. Comparable non-spike TCR breadth was observed between vaccine and placebo recipients, consistent with only spike being contained in the vaccine. Spike-specific TCR breadth was higher in Ad26.COV2.S recipients than in placebo recipients (P = 0.0014).

Interpreted using the paper, the treatment or condition label stands for: some 20 received Ad26.COV2.S at low or high dose, single or two shots; five or six received placebo; per-sample allocation not given. For vaccine and placebo recipients, the sequenced repertoires came from samples collected on day 63 after the first injection. In Cohort 1b, fewer than 30 adults aged 18-55 years were enrolled at a single site in Boston, USA, between 29 July and 7 August 2020. Ad26.COV2.S was a replication-incompetent adenovirus type 26 vector that expressed a prefusion-stabilized SARS-CoV-2 spike protein derived from the original Wuhan strain. Reading the germline V gene gives CDR1 KGHDR and CDR2 SFDVKD. V sheds 4 bases and J sheds 2 bases, leaving 4 bases between their ends. The CDR3 contains 13 residues, cysteine and phenylalanine counted. The entry retains the CDR3 DNA only, 39 bases that are in frame from base 1.

TCRbeta CDR3 regions were sequenced with the immunoSEQ Assay. After extraction, genomic DNA underwent amplification by bias-controlled multiplex PCR, followed by high-throughput sequencing. In the source study's methods: To quantify the absolute abundance of every unique TCRbeta CDR3 region, sequences were collapsed and filtered. T cell fraction was estimated by normalization of TCRbeta template counts to usable DNA, with usable DNA being measured through amplification of reference genes present in all nucleated cells. Repertoire TCRs were annotated as SARS-CoV-2-specific when V gene, CDR3 amino acid sequence and J gene were exactly matched to a known reactive TCR set. The reference SARS-CoV-2 TCR set was derived from MIRA and filtered for enrichment in COVID-19-positive ImmuneCODE repertoires, a step that removed public or cross-reactive TCRs. Based on the MIRA antigens, annotated TCRs were further analysed at the level of specific ORF or position within ORF. Breadth was defined as annotated unique rearrangements over total unique productive rearrangements; depth was the summed frequency of those rearrangements. TCR breadth was compared between groups using two-sided Wilcoxon rank-sum tests. The clones in this table, taken by TCRdb from immuneACCESS, are in-frame only. Not every clone is retained; where verified, under half of the shortfall comes from an unresolved V gene, and the cause of the rest is unknown. V, J and clone size are those of that table, while D and trimming were read from the DNA. The sample table records approximately 340,000 clones; around 83% of these occur just once. Of the sample, 3.3% is held by the ten largest clones.

The chain is encoded by TRBV24-1 joined to TRBJ2-2; no D gene can be assigned with confidence. This sequence was found in a person between 18 and 65 years old who received the Ad26.COV2.S COVID-19 vaccine or a placebo. Material: peripheral blood, obtained in a trial of Ad26.COV2.S vaccine versus placebo. The DNA sequence reads TGTGCCACCAGTGAACGAAACACCGGGGAGCTGTTTTTT. Its product reads: CATSERNTGELFF.